This T cell receptor beta chain was recovered during a study of T-cell memory formation after mild COVID-19. The CDR3 extends over 14 amino acids. CDR1 is SGHTA and CDR2 is FQGTGA in the germline V gene. Trimming cost V 2 bases and J 3 bases, with 9 bases left between them. For this clonotype: The antigen remains unidentified.

Study-wide results and caveats: Some clones that responded were present in memory (sampled pre-infection), which suggests cross-reactive memory joined.

Using constant-segment primers, 5'RACE produced TCR alpha and TCR beta cDNA libraries carrying sample barcodes and UMIs. TCRdb called the 5' RACE reads again in MiXCR, with one record for every CDR3 protein. Found here are under 700,000 distinct CDR3 sequences, roughly 21% of them singletons; the top ten hold around 12%. This TCR derives from an adult woman who had mild COVID-19 (a few samples of this study predate the infection). Cell type and time point are not known. Material: PBMCs or a T cell subset sorted from them (not recorded which). The rearrangement links TRBV7-3 to TRBJ2-3; D not resolved. CDR3 amino acids: CASSLQVMTDTQYF. For the CDR3, the DNA is TGTGCCAGCAGCTTACAAGTCATGACAGATACGCAGTATTTT.